The clone carrying this T cell receptor beta chain was counted only a few times. Its specificity is unknown. TCRdb keeps only in-frame clones here, not all; method: immunoSEQ multiplex PCR. There are some 66,000 clones in the sample; around 90% occur only once, and approximately 10% lies in the top ten. The entry originates in a study of Tregs in tolerant kidney transplant recipients. Study as a whole: Related graft donors supplied nonmyeloablative bone marrow transplants, and mixed chimerism was transient. The study, taken as a whole, reports: Donor-specific Treg expansion exceeded global Treg expansion in tolerant patients, suggesting antigen drive. Changing PCR primers prevented nucleotide comparison between some patients' samples.

Germline V CDR1 and CDR2: MNHNS, SASEGT. Trimming pared 3 bases from V and 4 bases from J, leaving 7 bases between. This CDR3 is 14 amino acids long. Unstimulated regulatory T cells (CD4+CD25+CD127-), CD4+CD25- non-regulatory cells, CD4 and CD8 cells were FACS-sorted from thawed PBMCs. The V gene is TRBV6-1, the J gene TRBJ2-6; D remains unclear. The TCR sequence derives from a human donor who received a combined kidney and bone marrow transplant. This sample comprised CD8+ T cells from blood, obtained before the transplant. This CDR3 reads CASSDGSGANVLTF. In DNA form, the CDR3 reads TGTGCCAGCAGTGACGGGTCGGGGGCCAACGTCCTGACTTTC.